Reported below is one T cell receptor beta chain. What it binds is not known. The data were taken from a study of post-analysis software for immune sequencing data. Study context: Some patients lacked subtype; others had relapsing-remitting, secondary progressive or progressive-relapsing disease. Study observations and caveats: Patients had higher frequencies than controls of five or six TRBV segments, including TRBV5-6, TRBV5-1 and TRBV20-1. A significant reduction in normalized Chao1 diversity was observed in multiple sclerosis patients versus controls.

Unique molecular identifiers featured in each of the TCR beta cDNA libraries. Input amounts of 1 to 10 million T cells were used. These gave 500,000 or so cDNA molecules, so each molecule approximated one T cell. MiXCR, applied by TCRdb to the PCR reads, yields one record per CDR3 protein. The sample gives 750,000 to 950,000 distinct CDR3 sequences, approximately 57% of which show up once; under 6% is in the top ten. Trimming took 6 bases from V and 4 from J; bases not matched to a gene: 5. Per the germline V gene, CDR1 is SNHLY and CDR2 is FYNNEI. The CDR3 sequence is 15 residues long. This rearrangement joins TRBV2 to TRBJ2-4, with 11 bases that match TRBD2. Material for sequencing was blood. The clonotype comes from a girl aged 5 to 17 with multiple sclerosis. CDR3 region: CASRGLAGTKNIQYF. The DNA of the CDR3 is TGTGCCAGCAGAGGACTAGCGGGTACGAAAAACATTCAGTACTTC.